The clone carrying this T cell receptor beta chain was seen many times. The antigen is undetermined. This specimen comes from a study of CD8 T cells in ankylosing spondylitis. TCRdb processed the 5' RACE reads anew with MiXCR; each CDR3 protein has one entry. In the table there are approximately 520,000 distinct CDR3 sequences, approximately 5% of which are singletons. Overall study results and limits: Before this, some motif variants had been reported in reactive arthritis synovial fluid and blood. Within matched ankylosing spondylitis synovial fluid, disease-linked clones were reportedly significantly enriched. Apparently characteristic of ankylosing spondylitis blood was a TCR beta motif (eight highly homologous variants).

The material sequenced was blood, either unsorted or a sorted T cell fraction (not recorded which). This TCR was sampled from a male donor with ankylosing spondylitis.

CDR3 in amino acids: CSVSRGPTEAFF. The CDR3 coding sequence is TGCAGCGTCAGCAGGGGACCCACTGAAGCTTTCTTT. The rearrangement uses TRBV29-1 and TRBJ1-1; D possibly corresponds to TRBD1 (6 bases). The CDR3 extends over 12 amino acids. In germline, CDR1 is SQVTM, CDR2 ANQGSEA. The germline V and J ends were trimmed by 6 bases and 4 bases, with 12 bases remaining between them.